This T cell receptor beta chain is drawn from a study of identical twins (dated by TCRdb to the mid-2010s). With respect to the entire study: To test whether fetal clonotypes persist, this study deep-sequenced TCR alpha and beta repertoires from monozygotic twins, from unrelated adults of various ages, and from cord blood. Replicate twin experiments were performed at different times using different library preparation protocols to rule out contamination. The paper as a whole reports these results and caveats: Conclusions relied on cross-sectional statistical analysis, since the same donors could not be followed over many years. Out-of-frame TCR alpha sharing in monozygotic twins was systematically underestimated by recombination models, whereas sharing between unrelated individuals was in agreement with the recombination models. Fewer insertions were carried by abundant cord blood beta clonotypes, a similar but weaker trend appeared in young adult naive repertoires, and no such trend appeared in memory repertoires. Zero-insertion analyses could be partly confounded by invariant T cells such as MAIT and iNKT, although diverse VJ usage argued against such confounding for most clonotypes. Out-of-frame TCR alpha sequences shared between twins showed an excess of low generation-probability sequences compared with coincidental sharing between unrelated individuals. A weaker excess of twin sharing was found in beta out-of-frame sequences because the signal-to-noise ratio was lowered by fewer shared sequences.

For this clonotype: The antigen it binds to is not known. No base quality values were provided; no much bigger clone lies one nucleotide off.

Every donor was a healthy Caucasian. The library was generated by 5' RACE. The run used an Illumina HiSeq 2000. A universal primer binding site was introduced by template switching, and a unique molecular identifier was present in the final cDNA, enabling accurate counting of TCR cDNA molecules. Specific primers in the conserved constant-segment region were used to synthesize first-strand cDNA for the TCR alpha and beta chains. To control for contamination, each cDNA library was double barcoded with a SMART-Mk sample barcode plus Illumina barcodes. TruSeq adapter sequences along with Illumina sample barcodes were introduced in two successive PCR steps. TCR alpha and beta cDNA libraries were sequenced on the Illumina HiSeq platform with custom primers. Per the authors' processing: Raw reads were processed with MiGEC to extract unique molecular identifiers, and MiXCR was used to determine CDR3 positions. For each individual, recombination models were inferred using an EM algorithm with the repgenHMM and IGoR tools. Shared clonotype analysis was performed with the tcR package in R, normalizing sharing by the product of cloneset sizes. To study raw recombination without the effects of thymic and clonal selection, out-of-frame nonproductive sequences were analyzed. The public reads were run again by TCRdb, first through fastp at Q25 and then through MiXCR, and only productive beta chains were kept. Rows are combined by CDR3 protein, so each entry shows the most common genes and DNA. TCRdb, not the authors, supplied the V and J calls. For this sample there are 1.5 million to 2 million distinct CDR3 sequences; about 32% appear just once. The ten biggest clones cover 0.25% to 0.3% of the sample.

CDR1 SGHTA and CDR2 FQGNSA were looked up in the germline V gene. From cysteine to phenylalanine, the CDR3 is 17 amino acids long. Only the CDR3 portion is preserved as DNA: 51 bases, with reading frame beginning at the first base. The germline V and J ends show losses of 3 bases and 1 base respectively, and no gene match explains 10 bases of the junction. Sequencing used cord blood. This chain is built from TRBV7-2 and TRBJ2-7; 9 middle bases align to TRBD2. The TCR was taken from a newborn girl in good health. This receptor has the CDR3 CASSLASFSGSSYEQYF. The DNA sequence reads TGTGCCAGCAGCTTGGCGTCCTTTAGCGGGAGTTCCTACGAGCAGTACTTC.